Sequencing of this T cell receptor beta chain was carried out in a study of cytomegalovirus exposure and HLA in healthy donors. The study, taken as a whole, reports: A later analysis appeared to link common viral pathogens to several of the most significant clusters. Reportedly, TCR beta sequences accurately predicted HLA-A and HLA-B alleles in most subjects. Versus the approximately 700-donor mean, an Asian-associated ancestry cluster reportedly showed fewer N-insertions in a later analysis. The investigators catalogued 150 or so TCR beta chains as cytomegalovirus-associated.

Vbeta (60) and Jbeta (13) primers were used in the PCR. Generated by immunoSEQ multiplex PCR, the TCRdb table keeps only in-frame clones and is missing some. The sample consists of 180,000 or so clones, 80% of them appearing once. Deletions cut 6 bases from V and 5 bases from J, with 10 bases between. The CDR3 consists of 12 residues. Germline loops: CDR1 MNHEY, CDR2 SVGAGI. A remark on this clone: Its specificity is not known.

The sequenced material came from PBMCs. J is TRBJ2-5 and V is TRBV6-5, with D maybe TRBD1 (5 bases). The receptor was isolated from a girl aged 10 to 17 in good health and CMV-seropositive. The CDR3 protein is CASSRVDETQYF. Written as DNA, the CDR3 is TGTGCCAGCAGCAGGGTCGACGAGACCCAGTACTTC.